The 20 T cell receptor beta chains given below trace back to one sample, sequenced in a study of CD8+ T cells in alopecia areata. Treatment defined: oral pan-JAK inhibitor, 5-10 mg twice daily. Following RNA extraction, reverse transcription yielded cDNA that acted as the sequencing template. Using immunoSEQ multiplex PCR, the repertoire was profiled, and TCRdb retains in-frame clones only, with some absent. The sample contains roughly 280,000 clones, 60% of which appear only once. The sequenced sample was CD4+ T cells sorted from blood, obtained between weeks 51 and 52, from a patient treated with tofacitinib. These TCRs come from a human donor with alopecia areata.

The CDR3 protein is CASRELAGGLKQFF. The CDR3 DNA sequence: TGCGCCAGCAGAGAACTAGCGGGGGGGTTAAAGCAGTTCTTC. This chain joins TRBV4-1 and TRBJ2-1, with 13 bases aligning to TRBD2. CDR3 length: 14 residues. Germline lookup yields CDR1 MGHRA and CDR2 YSYEKL. Trimming removed 6 bases from V and 11 bases from J; junction bases left unmatched: 7.

This rearrangement joins TRBV29-1 to TRBJ2-6; TRBD1 aligns across 8 bases. V was clipped by 6 bases and J by 2 bases; unmatched bases: 3. The CDR3 has 14 residues. CDR1 is SQVTM, CDR2 ANQGSEA, per germline. As DNA, the CDR3 is TGCAGCGTGACAGGGGTACCTGGGGCCAACGTCCTGACTTTC. Protein product: CSVTGVPGANVLTF.

The rearrangement uses TRBV7-9 and TRBJ1-4; 7 nucleotides line up with TRBD1. V was pared by 6 bases and J by 8 bases, with 12 bases of the junction left unmatched. This CDR3 is built from 15 residues. The germline CDR1 and CDR2 sequences are SEHNR and FQNEAQ (reference sequence). CDR3 sequence reads: CASRSGEQGREKLFF. CDR3 coding DNA: TGTGCCAGCAGATCCGGGGAACAGGGGAGGGAAAAACTGTTTTTT. Supplemented by reference TRBV7-9 and TRBJ1-4, the full variable domain reads DTGVSQNPRHKITKRGQNVTFRCDPISEHNRLYWYRQTLGQGPEFLTYFQNEAQLEKSRLLSDRFSAERPKGSFSTLEIQRTEQGDSAMYLCASRSGEQGREKLFFGSGTQLSVL.

This chain joins TRBV30 and TRBJ2-7, with unresolved D. Trimming took 3 bases from V and 5 from J, leaving 14 bases between them. This CDR3 is 13 amino acids long. CDR1 is GTSNPN and CDR2 is SVGIG in the germline V gene (reference sequence). As DNA, the CDR3 is TGTGCCTGGAGGGTCCCGTCCCGGAACGAGCAGTACTTC. Encoded protein: CAWRVPSRNEQYF. Looking up the rest from reference TRBV30 and TRBJ2-7 gives the full variable domain: SQTIHQWPATLVQPVGSPLSLECTVEGTSNPNLYWYRQAAGRGLQLLFYSVGIGQISSEVPQNLSASRPQDRQFILSSKKLLLSDSGFYLCAWRVPSRNEQYFGPGTRLTVT.

This rearrangement joins TRBV23-1 to TRBJ1-5; D is perhaps TRBD1 (6 bases). TRBV23-1 is an open reading frame, and its role is uncertain. This CDR3 has 17 residues. The V and J ends lost 2 bases and 0 bases respectively, with 14 bases between them. CDR3 sequence (DNA): TGCGCCAGCAGTCAAAGGGCAGGGGAGAGTAGCAATCAGCCCCAGCATTTT. Translated: CASSQRAGESSNQPQHF.

The chain joins TRBV2 to TRBJ2-4, with TRBD1 identical over 8 bases. V trimming: 6 bases; J trimming: 8 bases; junction bases outside the gene matches: 6. CDR1 and CDR2 (germline): SNHLY, FYNNEI. This CDR3 has 13 residues. CDR3 nucleotide sequence: TGTGCCAGCAGCGACAGGGGTGTGGACATTCAGTACTTC. This sequence encodes CASSDRGVDIQYF.

The chain links TRBV7-2 to TRBJ1-2, with 7 nucleotides matching TRBD1. V lost 5 bases and J lost 5; bases outside the gene matches: 8. CDR3 length: 14 amino acids. Per germline, CDR1 SGHTA and CDR2 FQGNSA. The CDR3 here is CASSPDREGYGYTF. CDR3 nucleotide sequence: TGTGCCAGCAGCCCCGACAGGGAGGGTTATGGCTACACCTTC.

The chain is built from TRBV2 and TRBJ2-7; D not resolved. Germline values: CDR1 SNHLY, CDR2 FYNNEI. V lost 7 bases, J lost 3 bases, and 13 bases lay in between. This CDR3 has 13 amino acids. The CDR3 DNA sequence: TGTGCCAGCACCCCCCCGAGGAGCTACGAGCAGTACTTC. Encoded protein: CASTPPRSYEQYF.

J is TRBJ1-2 and V is TRBV25-1; D ambiguous. The CDR3 length is 13 residues. CDR1 and CDR2 (germline): MGHDK, SYGVNS. V was trimmed by 4 bases and J by 8 bases, leaving 14 bases between them. The CDR3 loop is CASSAPGSGGYTF. In DNA form, the CDR3 reads TGTGCCAGCAGTGCCCCGGGATCGGGAGGCTACACCTTC.

This clone was seen a handful of times. The V gene is TRBV5-1, the J gene TRBJ2-5; D may be TRBD2 (5 bases). Germline CDR1 reads SGHRS; CDR2 reads YFSETQ. This CDR3 is 12 amino acids long. V shed 4 bases and J shed 5 bases, with 9 bases lying between them. The CDR3 region has the DNA TGCGCCAGCAGCGCCCCGGGGGAGACCCAGTACTTC. Its translation: CASSAPGETQYF.

In nucleotides, the CDR3 is TGTGCCAGCAGCCGACCGGGGGTACCAACAGATACGCAGTATTTT. Translating gives CASSRPGVPTDTQYF. The rearrangement uses TRBV9 and TRBJ2-3; tentatively, D is TRBD2 (6 bases). Per germline, CDR1 SGDLS and CDR2 YYNGEE. The V and J ends lost 4 bases and 3 bases respectively, with 15 bases between them. CDR3 length: 15 amino acids.

V usage is TRBV27 and J usage is TRBJ2-7; 8 positions match TRBD1. Germline V gives CDR1 MNHEY, CDR2 SMNVEV (reference sequence). The ends lost 5 bases at V and 6 bases at J; junction bases unmatched: 12. There are 15 residues in the CDR3. The CDR3 loop is CASSPRRDRTSEQYF. The CDR3 nucleotides read TGTGCCAGCAGTCCGAGAAGGGACAGGACATCCGAGCAGTACTTC.

This clone was seen a single time. This chain uses TRBV5-4 with TRBJ1-2; unclear D gene. The V and J ends lost 0 bases and 0 bases respectively, with 9 bases between them. The CDR3 loop spans 15 amino acids. Germline CDR1 reads SGHNT; CDR2 reads YYREEE (reference sequence). The DNA of the CDR3 is TGTGCCAGCAGCTTGGATGCAGGAGCTAACTATGGCTACACCTTC. Its protein product is CASSLDAGANYGYTF.

The sample holds a few counts of this clone. The J gene is TRBJ2-7, the V gene TRBV30; 10 nucleotides match TRBD1. Germline V gives CDR1 GTSNPN, CDR2 SVGIG (reference sequence). The CDR3 runs 13 residues. The V gene end was trimmed by 3 bases and the J gene end by 13 bases; junction bases not matched to a gene: 12. The CDR3 bases are TGTGCCTGGAGCGAGGGACAGGGGCTAGGGCGCTACTTC. It specifies CAWSEGQGLGRYF.

The chain recombines TRBV11-2 with TRBJ1-5; D not certain. Trimming removed 2 bases at V and 1 base at J, with 3 bases between. The CDR3 extends over 13 amino acids. In germline, CDR1 is SGHAT, CDR2 FQNNGV. CDR3 nucleotides: TGTGCCAGCAGCTTAATAAGCAATCAGCCCCAGCATTTT. It codes for CASSLISNQPQHF.

V and J are TRBV30 and TRBJ2-7, with 9 bases matching TRBD1. Looked up from germline, CDR1 is GTSNPN and CDR2 is SVGIG (reference sequence). V lost 2 bases and J lost 1; bases outside the gene matches: 6. The CDR3 totals 15 residues. Written as DNA, the CDR3 is TGTGCCTGGAGTCCCGGACAGGGGCTATCCTACGAGCAGTACTTC. It specifies CAWSPGQGLSYEQYF.

The V gene is TRBV7-2, the J gene TRBJ2-5; D gene unclear. The germline gives CDR1 SGHTA, CDR2 FQGNSA. V lost 2 bases, J lost 7 bases, and 5 bases lay in between. The CDR3 has 11 residues. CDR3 nucleotide sequence: TGTGCCAGCAGCTTAACCGGGACCCAGTACTTC. It translates to CASSLTGTQYF.

The chain employs TRBV5-1 and TRBJ1-5; 7 bases map to TRBD1. Germline loops: CDR1 SGHRS, CDR2 YFSETQ. With 4 bases clipped from V and 6 bases from J, the junction kept 7 bases outside the gene matches. The CDR3 has 14 amino acids. CDR3 bases: TGCGCCAGCAGCCCTGGGACAGCAAGTCAGCCCCAGCATTTT. Translated: CASSPGTASQPQHF.

The chain uses TRBV6-5 and TRBJ2-3, with D unresolved. CDR1 and CDR2 from the germline V gene are MNHEY and SVGAGI. The V and J ends lost 6 bases and 2 bases respectively, with 12 bases between them. There are 14 residues in the CDR3. The CDR3 reads CASSGLLHTDTQYF. The CDR3 DNA follows: TGTGCCAGCAGCGGCCTACTCCACACAGATACGCAGTATTTT.

The V call is TRBV5-1, the J call TRBJ2-2; TRBD2 is a possible D gene (6 bases). The CDR3 is made up of 15 amino acids. V shed 4 bases and J shed 2 bases, with 12 bases lying between them. Germline loops: CDR1 SGHRS, CDR2 YFSETQ. As DNA, the CDR3 is TGCGCCAGCAGCGAGGACTACTTCAACACCGGGGAGCTGTTTTTT. This codes for CASSEDYFNTGELFF.